These 19 T cell receptor beta chains were all obtained from the same sample, sequenced in a study of blood T cell repertoires in COVID-19. Some clones are missing from TCRdb's copy, which holds only in-frame ones; the method was immunoSEQ multiplex PCR. The repertoire holds around 72,000 clones, roughly 89% seen once, with roughly 6.8% in the top ten. Material for sequencing was peripheral blood. These receptors originate from a woman aged 45 to 65 with acute or convalescent COVID-19.

This chain uses TRBV2 with TRBJ2-7; perhaps TRBD2 as D (5 bases). Germline assignment: CDR1 SNHLY and CDR2 FYNNEI. Trimming took off 3 bases at V and 3 bases at J, with 12 bases between the two ends. CDR3 size: 14 residues. The CDR3 protein is CASSDTLAYYEQYF. In DNA form, the CDR3 reads TGTGCCAGCAGTGATACCCTAGCCTACTACGAGCAGTACTTC.

The V gene is TRBV6-5, the J gene TRBJ1-4; D not resolved. The germline CDR1 and CDR2 sequences are MNHEY and SVGAGI. Trimming took 4 bases from V and 8 from J, leaving 14 bases between them. This CDR3 has 14 amino acids. CDR3 DNA: TGTGCCAGCAGTTTGAGAGGGTATCAAGAAAAACTGTTTTTT. Amino acids: CASSLRGYQEKLFF.

The chain has TRBV5-6 and TRBJ2-5; no clear D. Trimming removed 2 bases from V and 4 bases from J, with 3 bases in between. CDR1 is SGHDT and CDR2 is YYEEEE in the germline V gene. This CDR3 contains 11 residues. CDR3: CASSFRETQYF. DNA of the CDR3: TGTGCCAGCAGCTTCCGAGAGACCCAGTACTTC.

Comments on this clone: The sample contains more than one DNA sequence encoding this CDR3. This chain joins TRBV12-3 or TRBV12-4 and TRBJ2-7; D not resolved. V shed 1 base and J shed 0 bases, with 4 bases lying between them. This CDR3 contains 13 residues. The CDR3 DNA reads TGTGCCAGCAGTTTAGGCAGCTCCTACGAGCAGTACTTC. This gives the protein CASSLGSSYEQYF.

This clone was picked up a small number of times. The rearrangement uses TRBV28 and TRBJ1-5; maybe TRBD1 (5 bases). This CDR3 region has 15 residues. V lost 7 bases and J lost 3, with 16 bases in between. Germline V gene lookup returns CDR1 MDHEN and CDR2 SYDVKM. CDR3 DNA: TGTGCCAGCAACGGTCTGGCAGGGAACAATCAGCCCCAGCATTTT. Protein: CASNGLAGNNQPQHF.

This clone has only one observation. The CDR3 protein is CASSRDSGSEGEQFF. As DNA, the CDR3 is TGTGCCAGCAGCCGGGACAGCGGCAGTGAGGGTGAGCAGTTCTTC. The chain is built from TRBV7-3 and TRBJ2-1; 7 positions agree with TRBD1. The germline V gene encodes CDR1 SGHTA and CDR2 FQGTGA. This CDR3 has 15 amino acids. Germline trimming cut 5 bases from V and 9 bases from J; bases unmatched to any gene: 13.

The chain is built from TRBV15 and TRBJ2-3; D uncertain. Trimming cost V 5 bases and J 0 bases, with 12 bases left between them. Germline V lookup: CDR1 LNHNV, CDR2 YYDKDF (reference sequence). The CDR3 is 15 amino acids. Written as DNA, the CDR3 is TGTGCCACCAGCCCGGGTCTTTTCAGCACAGATACGCAGTATTTT. This translates into CATSPGLFSTDTQYF.

This chain connects TRBV23-1 to TRBJ1-5; 8 bases align to TRBD1. TRBV23-1 is an open reading frame whose function is uncertain. CDR3 size: 15 residues. Trimming removed 3 bases from V and 7 bases from J; junction bases left unmatched: 8. The CDR3 DNA reads as TGCGCCAGCAGTCACCCCGACAGGGGAAACCAGCCCCAGCATTTT. Translated: CASSHPDRGNQPQHF.

The chain carries TRBV18 and TRBJ1-1; D call uncertain. The V gene's germline CDR1 is KGHSH and CDR2 LQKENI. V lost 2 bases, J lost 1 base, and 5 bases lay in between. The CDR3 totals 13 residues. The CDR3 sequence: CASSPVRNTEAFF. CDR3 coding DNA: TGTGCCAGCTCACCAGTCAGGAACACTGAAGCTTTCTTT. Combining the CDR3 with reference TRBV18 and TRBJ1-1 gives the whole variable domain NAGVMQNPRHLVRRRGQEARLRCSPMKGHSHVYWYRQLPEEGLKFMVYLQKENIIDESGMPKERFSAEFPKEGPSILRIQQVVRGDSAAYFCASSPVRNTEAFFGQGTRLTVV.

The rearrangement uses TRBV27 and TRBJ1-5, with 7 bases matching TRBD1. The CDR3 totals 15 residues. Unmatched junction bases numbered 13, after V lost 5 bases and J lost 9 bases. The germline V gene has CDR1 MNHEY and CDR2 SMNVEV (reference sequence). The DNA for the CDR3 is TGTGCCAGCAGTCCTGACGGGGACAGTTTTTGGCCCCAGCATTTT. Amino acid sequence: CASSPDGDSFWPQHF.

This chain uses TRBV27 with TRBJ1-2; D is unresolved. Trimming left V 5 bases short and J 2 bases short, with 15 bases between. The CDR3 sequence is 15 residues long. Germline lookup yields CDR1 MNHEY and CDR2 SMNVEV (reference sequence). CDR3 nucleotides: TGTGCCAGCAGTGCAACGAGAATTTCCAACTATGGCTACACCTTC. The encoded protein is CASSATRISNYGYTF.

The V gene is TRBV6-5, the J gene TRBJ1-3; D is unresolved. Between the trimmed V and J ends, which lost 6 bases and 11 bases, there was a span of 14 bases. Germline V gives CDR1 MNHEY, CDR2 SVGAGI. This CDR3 contains 12 residues. CDR3 amino acids: CASRDRPGPIYF. CDR3 DNA: TGTGCCAGCAGAGACCGGCCAGGCCCCATATATTTT.

Here the CDR3 reads CASSPGTGYSNQPQHF. As DNA, the CDR3 is TGTGCCAGCAGCCCCGGGACAGGGTACAGCAATCAGCCCCAGCATTTT. This sequence joins TRBV9 and TRBJ1-5, with 9 bases aligning to TRBD1. V lost 4 bases, J lost 1 base, and 6 bases stayed unmatched. Germline values: CDR1 SGDLS, CDR2 YYNGEE. This CDR3 is built from 16 residues.

The chain combines TRBV12-5 with TRBJ2-1; tentative D call: TRBD1 (6 bases). Trimming removed 5 bases at V and 4 bases at J, with 9 bases between. The CDR3 extends over 13 amino acids. Germline CDR1 is LGHNT and CDR2 is FRNRAP. This chain's CDR3 is CASGADSYNEQFF. Here the CDR3 DNA reads TGTGCTAGTGGTGCGGACAGTTACAATGAGCAGTTCTTC.

The table lists this clone with a few counts. This chain connects TRBV7-9 to TRBJ2-2; D gene uncertain. The CDR3 runs to 13 residues. The V end was cut by 5 bases, the J end by 6 bases, with 10 bases between. CDR1 is SEHNR and CDR2 is FQNEAQ in the germline V gene (reference sequence). In DNA form, the CDR3 reads TGTGCCAGCAGCACTCACAGTCCCGGGGAGCTGTTTTTT. Protein sequence: CASSTHSPGELFF. The entire variable domain, with the rest obtained from reference TRBV7-9 and TRBJ2-2, is as follows: DTGVSQNPRHKITKRGQNVTFRCDPISEHNRLYWYRQTLGQGPEFLTYFQNEAQLEKSRLLSDRFSAERPKGSFSTLEIQRTEQGDSAMYLCASSTHSPGELFFGEGSRLTVL.

This sequence joins TRBV19 and TRBJ1-1, with 8 bases lining up with TRBD1. The CDR3 length is 12 residues. From germline, CDR1 is LNHDA and CDR2 SQIVND (reference sequence). The V and J ends lost 7 bases and 5 bases, in that order; junction bases with no gene match: 3. CDR3 DNA sequence: TGTGCCAGTACCCAGGGGGCGACTGAAGCTTTCTTT. It codes for CASTQGATEAFF.

The rearrangement uses TRBV19 and TRBJ1-4; the match to TRBD1 covers 7 bases. Unmatched junction bases numbered 9, after V lost 7 bases and J lost 4 bases. The CDR3 is made up of 15 amino acids. Germline V gene data show CDR1 as LNHDA and CDR2 as SQIVND (reference sequence). CDR3 DNA sequence: TGTGCCAGTACCAGGTCTGACAGGGTTAATGAAAAACTGTTTTTT. Translation gives CASTRSDRVNEKLFF.

The rearrangement links TRBV7-3 to TRBJ1-2; D is unresolved. Germline V CDR1 and CDR2: SGHTA, FQGTGA. Trimming cost V 5 bases and J 4 bases, with 11 bases left between them. The CDR3 is made up of 13 amino acids. CDR3 sequence: CASSQFVGYGYTF. CDR3 in DNA: TGTGCCAGCAGCCAATTCGTCGGCTATGGCTACACCTTC.

This chain joins TRBV30 and TRBJ2-2; D is possibly TRBD2 (6 bases). V lost 4 bases, J lost 5 bases, and 11 bases lay in between. CDR1 and CDR2 (germline): GTSNPN, SVGIG (reference sequence). The CDR3 has 13 amino acids. The CDR3 bases are TGTGCCTGGACGGGAGTGGGGACCGGGGAGCTGTTTTTT. It translates to CAWTGVGTGELFF.